Below, one TCR beta chain is given with its context. These data come from a study of control samples from healthy donors and cancer patients. Using immunoSEQ multiplex PCR, the repertoire was profiled, and TCRdb retains in-frame clones only, with some absent. The sample includes 150,000 to 200,000 clones, over 85% of them seen just once. The CDR3 spans 13 residues. Per the germline V gene, CDR1 is WNHNN and CDR2 is SYGVQD (reference sequence). Trimming left V 6 bases short and J 2 bases short, with 10 bases between. Sequencing input: blood. The sequence came from a woman aged 40 to 50 in good health. This chain connects TRBV10-1 to TRBJ1-2; D not certain. The CDR3 nucleotides are TGCGCCAGCAGCTCCTCGCCCAACTATGGCTACACCTTC. It codes for CASSSSPNYGYTF.